These 27 T cell receptor beta chains share one sample of origin, sequenced in a study of control samples from healthy donors and cancer patients. Repertoires were generated with immunoSEQ multiplex PCR, while TCRdb's copy carries only in-frame clones and drops some. The data hold tens of thousands of clones, with approximately 94% observed a single time. Sequenced material: blood. The receptors stem from a woman aged 25 to 45 in good health.

The chain joins TRBV29-1 to TRBJ1-1; D is unresolved. The CDR3 loop spans 13 amino acids. V was shortened by 6 bases and J by 4 bases, with 15 bases between the two germline ends. From germline, CDR1 is SQVTM and CDR2 ANQGSEA. Written as DNA, the CDR3 is TGCAGCGTAACTAGGGCCGGAGGCACTGAAGCTTTCTTT. This gives the protein CSVTRAGGTEAFF.

This clone was recorded a few times. The gene calls are TRBV30 and TRBJ1-6; TRBD1 might be the D (6 bases). CDR1 GTSNPN and CDR2 SVGIG come from the germline V gene (reference sequence). This CDR3 region has 17 residues. V was pared by 3 bases and J by 9 bases, with 24 bases between. The CDR3 nucleotides are TGTGCCTGGAGCCAGACCCGTCTACAGGGTGAAAGTTCACCCCTCCACTTT. The encoded protein is CAWSQTRLQGESSPLHF.

V gene TRBV23-1 combines with J gene TRBJ2-2; D tentatively reads TRBD1 or TRBD2 (6 bases each). TRBV23-1 is known as an ORF, though its function is uncertain. The CDR3 has 12 amino acids. The germline V and J ends were trimmed by 11 bases and 6 bases, with 13 bases remaining between them. In nucleotides, the CDR3 is TGCGCCTCAATTAGGGGGGCCGGGGAGCTGTTTTTT. As protein: CASIRGAGELFF.

Of note for this clone: The junction differs from germline at one of its ends, possibly a read error. This sequence joins TRBV24-1 and TRBJ2-2; the D gene is possibly TRBD2 (6 bases). The germline V gene encodes CDR1 KGHDR and CDR2 SFDVKD. This CDR3 is built from 16 residues. CDR3 region: CATSDWGGVMTGEPFF. CDR3 in DNA: TGTGCCACCAGTGATTGGGGAGGAGTAATGACCGGGGAGCCGTTTTTT.

The chain carries TRBV6-1 and TRBJ1-5; 7 bases are shared with TRBD1. The CDR3 totals 16 residues. V shed 0 bases, J shed 6 bases, and the junction held 8 bases outside the gene matches. CDR1 and CDR2 (germline): MNHNS, SASEGT. CDR3 DNA: TGTGCCAGCAGTGAAGCTACGGCAGGGGGAGGTCAGCCCCAGCATTTT. Protein: CASSEATAGGGQPQHF.

V and J are TRBV5-1 and TRBJ1-3, with 7 bases aligning to TRBD1. The J segment lost 1 base and the V segment lost 4 bases, leaving 2 bases of the junction unmatched. The V gene's germline CDR1 is SGHRS and CDR2 YFSETQ. The CDR3 has 14 amino acids. The CDR3 bases are TGCGCCAGCAGCGAGACAGGGTCTGGAAACACCATATATTTT. Residues: CASSETGSGNTIYF. Using reference TRBV5-1 and TRBJ1-3 for the parts outside the CDR3, the full variable domain is KAGVTQTPRYLIKTRGQQVTLSCSPISGHRSVSWYQQTPGQGLQFLFEYFSETQRNKGNFPGRFSGRQFSNSRSEMNVSTLELGDSALYLCASSETGSGNTIYFGEGSWLTVV.

This clone ranks as medium-sized (0.01 to 0.1%). This CDR3 is CASSYAFGNTEAFF. CDR3 in DNA: TGTGCCAGCAGTTACGCTTTCGGGAACACTGAAGCTTTCTTT. The V and J genes are TRBV6-5 and TRBJ1-1; D is unclear. The CDR3 runs to 14 residues. V was cut by 2 bases and J by 1 base, with 8 bases left in between. Per germline, CDR1 MNHEY and CDR2 SVGAGI.

The J gene is TRBJ1-6, the V gene TRBV7-9; 8 nucleotides agree with TRBD1. The CDR3 extends over 14 amino acids. With V trimmed by 6 bases and J by 6 bases, 4 bases remained unmatched. Germline V lookup: CDR1 SEHNR, CDR2 FQNEAQ (reference sequence). CDR3 residues: CASSPTGVNSPLHF. The CDR3 DNA sequence: TGTGCCAGCAGTCCGACAGGGGTTAATTCACCCCTCCACTTT.

This sequence joins TRBV7-9 and TRBJ1-1; D remains ambiguous. V shed 4 bases and J shed 4 bases, with 13 bases lying between them. Germline lookup yields CDR1 SEHNR and CDR2 FQNEAQ (reference sequence). The CDR3 contains 14 residues. The CDR3 region has the DNA TGTGCCAGCAGCTCAGCAACTATTGGCACTGAAGCTTTCTTT. Translated, it gives CASSSATIGTEAFF.

This sequence joins TRBV24-1 and TRBJ1-5; unclear D gene. The CDR3 has 12 residues. V lost 2 bases to trimming and J lost 12 bases, with 10 bases between them. Germline V gene data show CDR1 as KGHDR and CDR2 as SFDVKD. The CDR3 bases are TGTGCCACCAGTGATTCAGGACTCGTCCAGCATTTT. Amino acids: CATSDSGLVQHF.

The J gene is TRBJ1-2, the V gene TRBV11-2, with 9 bases fitting TRBD1. CDR1 and CDR2 (germline): SGHAT, FQNNGV. V lost 1 base, J lost 10 bases, and 7 bases stayed unmatched. CDR3 length: 14 amino acids. Here the CDR3 DNA reads TGTGCCAGCAGCTTAGGGGGACAGGGTATTCACTACACCTTC. As protein: CASSLGGQGIHYTF.

CDR3 sequence reads: CASSAGGNGYTF. In DNA form, the CDR3 reads TGTGCCAGCAGCGCGGGGGGGAATGGCTACACCTTC. J is TRBJ1-2 and V is TRBV28; possible D gene TRBD1, 5 bases. The CDR3 is made up of 12 amino acids. CDR1 is MDHEN and CDR2 is SYDVKM in the germline V gene. Trimming took 6 bases from V and 6 from J, leaving 11 bases between them.

The chain recombines TRBV9 with TRBJ2-5; D is unclear. The V end lost 0 bases, the J end lost 6 bases, and 12 bases lay between the germline ends. The CDR3 loop spans 14 amino acids. CDR1 SGDLS and CDR2 YYNGEE come from the germline V gene. The CDR3 nucleotides read TGTGCCAGCAGCGTAGATCCAGCCTCAAAGACCCAGTACTTC. It encodes CASSVDPASKTQYF.

CDR3 amino acids: CASSLEGGSNQPQHF. As DNA, the CDR3 is TGCGCCAGCAGCTTGGAGGGGGGCAGCAATCAGCCCCAGCATTTT. The chain links TRBV5-1 to TRBJ1-5, with a tentative D call TRBD1 (6 bases). Between the trimmed V and J ends, which lost 0 bases and 1 base, there was a span of 8 bases. CDR3 size: 15 residues. The germline V gene encodes CDR1 SGHRS and CDR2 YFSETQ.

The V gene is TRBV18, the J gene TRBJ1-3; unclear D gene. Germline V gene lookup returns CDR1 KGHSH and CDR2 LQKENI. Trimming took off 3 bases at V and 0 bases at J, with 12 bases between the two ends. The CDR3 sequence is 16 residues long. CDR3 coding DNA: TGTGCCAGCTCACCGACATTTCTGGCCTCTGGAAACACCATATATTTT. As protein: CASSPTFLASGNTIYF. The variable domain in full, with the rest retrieved from reference TRBV18 and TRBJ1-3, is NAGVMQNPRHLVRRRGQEARLRCSPMKGHSHVYWYRQLPEEGLKFMVYLQKENIIDESGMPKERFSAEFPKEGPSILRIQQVVRGDSAAYFCASSPTFLASGNTIYFGEGSWLTVV.

On this clone: One end of the junction varies from germline; a read error may be responsible. V usage is TRBV5-1 and J usage is TRBJ1-2, with D maybe TRBD1 (5 bases). The CDR3 is made up of 16 amino acids. CDR1 SGHRS and CDR2 YFSETQ come from the germline V gene. CDR3 residues: CASSLGEWGADYGCTF. The CDR3 region has the DNA TGCGCCAGCAGCTTGGGGGAGTGGGGCGCGGACTATGGCTGCACCTTC.

CDR3 sequence: CASSLSGRVTEAFF. CDR3 DNA: TGTGCCAGCAGTTTGAGTGGTCGTGTCACTGAAGCTTTCTTT. The chain carries TRBV27 and TRBJ1-1; D call uncertain. The length of the CDR3 is 14 residues. Germline V gene data show CDR1 as MNHEY and CDR2 as SMNVEV (reference sequence). Trimming stripped 3 bases from V and 4 bases from J, with 12 bases between.

The chain employs TRBV3-1 (or the pseudogene TRBV3-2) and TRBJ2-3, with unresolved D. This CDR3 has 13 amino acids. V dropped 1 base and J dropped 3 bases, with 5 bases sitting between them. Germline CDR1 and CDR2: LGHDT and YNNKEL (reference sequence). CDR3 sequence: CASSQAATDTQYF. As DNA, the CDR3 is TGTGCCAGCAGCCAAGCGGCGACAGATACGCAGTATTTT.

This chain joins TRBV5-4 and TRBJ1-6; 9 positions match TRBD1. This CDR3 is 15 amino acids long. The germline V gene has CDR1 SGHNT and CDR2 YYREEE (reference sequence). V was pared by 0 bases and J by 5 bases, with 0 bases of the junction left unmatched. CDR3: CASSLGQGDNSPLHF. Here the CDR3 DNA reads TGTGCCAGCAGCTTGGGACAGGGGGATAATTCACCCCTCCACTTT.

The V and J genes are TRBV3-1 (or the pseudogene TRBV3-2) and TRBJ1-2, with 9 bases identical to TRBD1. This CDR3 region has 12 residues. Trimming removed 7 bases from V and 7 bases from J; junction bases left unmatched: 4. Per germline, CDR1 LGHDT and CDR2 YNNKEL (reference sequence). The CDR3: CASTDRGIGYTF. CDR3 in DNA: TGTGCCAGCACCGACAGGGGGATTGGCTACACCTTC.

The chain uses TRBV7-9 and TRBJ2-7; unclear D gene. The germline V gene has CDR1 SEHNR and CDR2 FQNEAQ (reference sequence). V was clipped by 5 bases and J by 4 bases, with 6 bases between them. This CDR3 spans 11 amino acids. CDR3 nucleotide sequence: TGTGCCAGCAGCCCGCAATACGAGCAGTACGTC. It yields the protein CASSPQYEQYV.

The chain couples TRBV12-3 or TRBV12-4 to TRBJ1-5; D is uncertain. The CDR3 is 13 residues long. V gave up 6 bases and J gave up 8 bases, with 14 bases separating them. The CDR3 nucleotides read TGTGCCAGCAGACCTGAGGAGGGAGAGCCCCAGCATTTT. This codes for CASRPEEGEPQHF.

This clone was picked up a small number of times. The DNA for the CDR3 is TGTGCCAGCAGCTTGGACATCCGACAGGGTCGGGTAAACACTGAAGCTTTCTTT. Amino acid sequence: CASSLDIRQGRVNTEAFF. V is TRBV7-6 and J is TRBJ1-1, with TRBD1 matching over 7 bases. V trimming: 3 bases; J trimming: 2 bases; junction bases outside the gene matches: 15. CDR3 length: 18 residues. Germline V gene sequence: CDR1 SGHVS, CDR2 FNYEAQ. Full variable domain (remainder filled in from reference TRBV7-6 and TRBJ1-1): GAGVSQSPRYKVTKRGQDVALRCDPISGHVSLYWYRQALGQGPEFLTYFNYEAQQDKSGLPNDRFSAERPEGSISTLTIQRTEQRDSAMYRCASSLDIRQGRVNTEAFFGQGTRLTVV.

The CDR3 bases are TGTGCCAGCAGTCGGGACCCACAGGACTATGGCTACACCTTC. The encoded protein is CASSRDPQDYGYTF. This chain links TRBV7-2 with TRBJ1-2; TRBD1 might be the D (5 bases). Germline V gives CDR1 SGHTA, CDR2 FQGNSA. CDR3 length: 14 residues. V lost 6 bases to trimming and J lost 3 bases, with 14 bases between them.

The chain couples TRBV7-8 to TRBJ1-5; 12 bases match TRBD1. This CDR3 is 17 amino acids long. Germline CDR1 reads SGHVS; CDR2 reads FQNEAQ. V gave up 4 bases and J gave up 4 bases; unmatched junction bases: 8. CDR3 sequence (DNA): TGTGCCAGCAGCTCGGGACAGGGGGCCTCCAAAAATCAGCCCCAGCATTTT. Protein sequence: CASSSGQGASKNQPQHF.

The rearrangement joins TRBV3-1 (or the pseudogene TRBV3-2) to TRBJ1-5, with D uncertain. This CDR3 contains 12 residues. Trimming removed 0 bases from V and 9 bases from J, with 6 bases in between. The germline gives CDR1 LGHDT, CDR2 YNNKEL (reference sequence). The CDR3 region is CASSQDVGPQHF. The CDR3 DNA reads TGTGCCAGCAGCCAAGACGTGGGGCCCCAGCATTTT.

The chain has TRBV11-2 and TRBJ2-3; possible D gene TRBD2, 6 bases. The V gene lost 10 bases and the J gene lost 6 bases, with 20 bases spanning the gap. The V gene's germline CDR1 is SGHAT and CDR2 FQNNGV. This CDR3 spans 14 amino acids. In DNA, the CDR3 is TGTGCCACCAATGGAGGGATGATCACCGATACGCAGTATTTT. Translation: CATNGGMITDTQYF.